This entry concerns a single T cell receptor (beta chain). CDR1 is LGHDT and CDR2 is YNNKEL in the germline V gene (reference sequence). CDR3 length: 15 amino acids. Trimming stripped 4 bases from V and 1 base from J, with 11 bases between. It was 5'RACE with constant-segment primers that produced the TCR alpha and TCR beta cDNA libraries, which carried sample barcodes and UMIs. TCRdb re-called the 5' RACE reads through MiXCR, storing one row per CDR3 protein. The sample has hundreds of thousands of distinct CDR3 sequences, about a fifth seen once; the top ten hold 8.4%. The data belong to a study of T-cell memory formation after mild COVID-19. Study-wide background: The two donors had largely donor-specific TCR clusters.

Sequenced material: PBMCs or a T cell subset sorted from them (not recorded which). This TCR derives from an adult woman who had mild COVID-19 (a few samples of this study predate the infection). Cell type and time point are not known. V usage is TRBV3-1 and J usage is TRBJ2-1; tentatively, D is TRBD1 or TRBD2 (5 bases each). CDR3 residues: CASSLGTASYNEQFF. CDR3 DNA: TGTGCCAGCAGCCTCGGGACCGCATCCTACAATGAGCAGTTCTTC.